This T cell receptor (beta chain) was documented in a study of Graves' ophthalmopathy and Graves' hyperthyroidism. Only newly diagnosed hyperthyroidism patients aged 18 to 65, with under 2 months' duration, were enrolled. Each diagnosis was determined on the basis of clinical symptoms, serum thyroxine, TRAb, thyroid ultrasound and orbital computed tomography. What supplied the PBMCs was approximately 10 ml of fresh peripheral blood. This clonotype was seen at least ten times. RNA transcripts were the template, and TCR beta CDR3 regions were amplified from them. HTBI primers were used in a first-round RT-PCR, which preceded a second-round multiplex PCR. TCRdb called the multiplex PCR reads again in MiXCR, with one record for every CDR3 protein. The sample includes hundreds of thousands of distinct CDR3 sequences, around 21% seen only once; the top ten take roughly 3%. The CDR3 totals 14 residues. Germline V lookup: CDR1 MNHEY, CDR2 SMNVEV (reference sequence). Trimming removed 7 bases from V and 2 bases from J, with 14 bases in between.

The rearrangement uses TRBV27 and TRBJ1-1, with D possibly matching TRBD1 (5 bases). The sequencing sample was made of peripheral blood. The origin of this receptor is a woman younger than 35 with stable Graves' hyperthyroidism. The CDR3, as DNA: TGTGCCAGCACCCGATTGGGGGGAAACACTGAAGCTTTCTTT. This sequence encodes CASTRLGGNTEAFF.